One sample yielded the 20 T cell receptor beta chains listed below, sequenced in a study of T cells in Graves' hyperthyroidism and ophthalmopathy (dated by TCRdb to between 2019 and 2020). To prepare the library, multiplex PCR was applied. Sequencing took place on an Illumina HiSeq 2000. The TCR beta CDR3 regions were amplified from the RNA transcripts. The TCR CDR3 was subjected to a first round of RT-PCR using the HTBI primer set and the Qiagen OneStep RT-PCR kit. TCRdb reprocessing: public reads trimmed at Q25 with fastp, clones called with MiXCR, in-frame beta chains kept. Identical CDR3 protein sequences are pooled into one entry, listed with their most common genes and DNA. The sample data list 730,000 or so distinct CDR3 sequences, and about 19% of these were observed just once. The top ten constitute over 15% of the sample. Specimen: blood. Receptor source: a woman in her forties or fifties with Graves' hyperthyroidism that later progressed to Graves' ophthalmopathy.

In its sample, this clonotype was seen a few times. The chain is built from TRBV7-2 and TRBJ1-3; D not certain. Germline lookup yields CDR1 SGHTA and CDR2 FQGNSA. Trimming removed 1 base from V and 0 bases from J, with 10 bases in between. This CDR3 has 16 residues. CDR3 sequence: CASSLDHPSSGNTIYF. The CDR3 nucleotides read TGTGCCAGCAGCTTAGATCACCCTAGCTCTGGAAACACCATATATTTT.

The gene calls are TRBV4-1 and TRBJ1-1; D is possibly TRBD1 (6 bases). The V end was cut by 3 bases, the J end by 5 bases, with 19 bases between. This CDR3 contains 16 residues. Germline CDR1 is MGHRA and CDR2 is YSYEKL. CDR3 loop: CASSQGNTGISTEAFF. In DNA form, the CDR3 reads TGCGCCAGCAGCCAGGGTAACACAGGGATCTCGACTGAAGCTTTCTTT.

There are many counts of this clonotype. The V call is TRBV27, the J call TRBJ1-2, with unresolved D. Trimming removed 2 bases at V and 2 bases at J, with 18 bases between. Germline loops: CDR1 MNHEY, CDR2 SMNVEV (reference sequence). This CDR3 has 17 amino acids. The CDR3 loop is CASSLTLNTAINYGYTF. The DNA for the CDR3 is TGTGCCAGCAGTTTAACGCTAAACACGGCGATAAACTATGGCTACACCTTC.

The J gene is TRBJ1-6, the V gene TRBV7-9; D gene unclear. From germline, CDR1 is SEHNR and CDR2 FQNEAQ (reference sequence). Deletions cut 0 bases from V and 4 bases from J, with 7 bases between. This CDR3 contains 15 residues. The CDR3: CASSLAAWYNSPLHF. The CDR3 DNA follows: TGTGCCAGCAGCTTAGCGGCATGGTATAATTCACCCCTCCACTTT.

At least ten counts were recorded for this clonotype. This sequence joins TRBV11-2 and TRBJ1-1; 9 bases map to TRBD1. With V trimmed by 1 base and J by 5 bases, 11 bases remained unmatched. The CDR3 spans 17 residues. Germline V gene data show CDR1 as SGHAT and CDR2 as FQNNGV. CDR3: CASSLGTGVTPSTEAFF. CDR3 in DNA: TGTGCCAGCAGCTTAGGGACAGGGGTCACCCCCAGTACTGAAGCTTTCTTT.

Many counts were recorded for this clonotype. The chain links TRBV18 to TRBJ1-1; no clear D gene. The CDR3 loop spans 13 amino acids. V was trimmed by 6 bases and J by 1 base, leaving 9 bases between them. CDR1 KGHSH and CDR2 LQKENI come from the germline V gene. This chain's CDR3 is CASSRDPNTEAFF. In DNA form, the CDR3 reads TGTGCCAGCTCCCGAGACCCGAACACTGAAGCTTTCTTT.

This clonotype was detected ten times or more. The rearrangement joins TRBV11-2 to TRBJ1-1, with 7 bases lining up with TRBD1. Trimming took 3 bases from V and 4 from J; bases not matched to a gene: 5. This CDR3 contains 14 residues. The germline gives CDR1 SGHAT, CDR2 FQNNGV. CDR3 loop: CASSFHQGGTEAFF. CDR3 bases: TGTGCCAGCAGCTTCCATCAGGGGGGCACTGAAGCTTTCTTT.

This clonotype was seen a few times. The rearrangement joins TRBV7-9 to TRBJ1-5; TRBD1 might be the D (6 bases). Germline CDR1 and CDR2: SEHNR and FQNEAQ (reference sequence). The CDR3 consists of 14 residues. The V end lost 5 bases, the J end lost 5 bases, and 13 bases lay between the germline ends. CDR3 in amino acids: CASSNGRGDQPQHF. In DNA form, the CDR3 reads TGTGCCAGCAGCAACGGGAGGGGGGATCAGCCCCAGCATTTT.

This clonotype was seen a handful of times. V gene TRBV11-2 combines with J gene TRBJ1-2, with 10 bases that match TRBD1. The V gene end was trimmed by 1 base and the J gene end by 4 bases; junction bases not matched to a gene: 9. This CDR3 region has 17 residues. CDR1 is SGHAT, CDR2 FQNNGV, per germline. The CDR3 spells CASSLGRTGGIGYGYTF. The CDR3 DNA reads TGTGCCAGCAGCTTAGGCCGGACAGGGGGAATAGGCTATGGCTACACCTTC.

Remarks on this clonotype: A read error may be the cause here, since a much bigger clone is one base away. The chain is built from TRBV2 and TRBJ2-1; either TRBD1 or TRBD2 may supply D (6 bases each). The CDR3 totals 12 residues. Germline V gives CDR1 SNHLY, CDR2 FYNNEI. Trimming cost V 8 bases and J 9 bases, with 14 bases left between them. The CDR3 nucleotides are TGTGCCAGCGGGGGGCGGAGTCCTGAGCAGTTCTTC. It specifies CASGGRSPEQFF.

In its sample, this clonotype was seen many times. V gene TRBV11-2 combines with J gene TRBJ1-2, with D perhaps matching TRBD1 (5 bases). The CDR3 covers 13 residues. The V and J ends lost 2 bases and 2 bases respectively, with 6 bases between them. CDR1 and CDR2 from the germline V gene are SGHAT and FQNNGV. CDR3 amino acids: CASSLSGNYGYTF. CDR3 nucleotide sequence: TGTGCCAGCAGCTTATCAGGGAACTATGGCTACACCTTC.

This clonotype was seen ten or more times. The rearrangement uses TRBV5-1 and TRBJ1-1; D remains ambiguous. The CDR3 extends over 14 amino acids. Looked up from germline, CDR1 is SGHRS and CDR2 is YFSETQ. The germline V and J ends were trimmed by 0 bases and 10 bases, with 16 bases remaining between them. The CDR3 sequence: CASSLDIPDWGAFF. CDR3 nucleotides: TGCGCCAGCAGCTTGGATATCCCAGATTGGGGAGCTTTCTTT.

The V and J genes are TRBV27 and TRBJ2-7; no firm D call. This CDR3 is 14 amino acids long. CDR1 MNHEY and CDR2 SMNVEV come from the germline V gene (reference sequence). V lost 1 base to trimming and J lost 2 bases, with 9 bases between them. The CDR3 bases are TGTGCCAGCAGTTTATTCGCCGAGACCTACGAGCAGTACTTC. Translating gives CASSLFAETYEQYF.

There are a few counts of this clonotype. V gene TRBV20-1 combines with J gene TRBJ2-4, with D maybe TRBD2 (6 bases). There are 17 residues in the CDR3. V lost 3 bases, J lost 0 bases, and 18 bases lay in between. CDR1 is DFQATT, CDR2 SNEGSKA, per germline (reference sequence). CDR3 bases: TGCAGTGCTAGCCCCCCTCCGGGGGTACTAGCCAAAAACATTCAGTACTTC. It codes for CSASPPPGVLAKNIQYF.

Ten or more counts support this clonotype. The chain combines TRBV11-1 with TRBJ2-1, with a tentative D call TRBD1 (6 bases). Trimming took off 2 bases at V and 5 bases at J, with 13 bases between the two ends. This CDR3 is 15 amino acids long. In germline, CDR1 is SGHAT, CDR2 FQDESV (reference sequence). The CDR3 coding sequence is TGTGCCAGCAGCTTAAGACGGACAGCCAACAATGAGCAGTTCTTC. This sequence encodes CASSLRRTANNEQFF.

At least ten counts were recorded for this clonotype. The V and J genes are TRBV20-1 and TRBJ1-4, with D tentatively TRBD1 (6 bases). This CDR3 has 11 amino acids. Germline V gives CDR1 DFQATT, CDR2 SNEGSKA (reference sequence). Trimming pared 0 bases from V and 12 bases from J, leaving 8 bases between. For the CDR3, the DNA is TGCAGTGCTAGAGAGGGGGCTGAACTGTTTTTT. Its translation: CSAREGAELFF.

This clonotype was seen at least ten times. The chain recombines TRBV3-1 with TRBJ2-5; D is uncertain. Germline-derived CDR1 and CDR2 are LGHDT and YNNKEL (reference sequence). CDR3 size: 13 residues. Trimming left V 2 bases short and J 4 bases short, with 8 bases between. The CDR3 reads CASSQSFGETQYF. CDR3 nucleotide sequence: TGTGCCAGCAGCCAATCATTCGGAGAGACCCAGTACTTC.

The sample holds many counts of this clonotype. The chain joins TRBV11-2 to TRBJ2-5; D may match TRBD1 or TRBD2 (5 bases each). Germline lookup yields CDR1 SGHAT and CDR2 FQNNGV. V was clipped by 3 bases and J by 0 bases, with 11 bases between them. The CDR3 contains 15 residues. The CDR3 sequence is CASSLGPSYQETQYF. CDR3 nucleotide sequence: TGTGCCAGCAGCTTGGGACCCTCGTACCAAGAGACCCAGTACTTC.

The table lists this clonotype with many counts. The genes are TRBV20-1 and TRBJ1-2, with 11 bases that match TRBD1. Per germline, CDR1 DFQATT and CDR2 SNEGSKA (reference sequence). J gave up 8 bases and V 3 bases, and 2 bases lay outside the gene matches. This CDR3 has 12 amino acids. The CDR3 here is CSARDRGRGYTF. As DNA, the CDR3 is TGCAGTGCTAGGGACAGGGGGCGAGGCTACACCTTC.

This clonotype appeared a single time. Sequence at one end of the junction differs from germline and may be a read error. The rearrangement uses TRBV20-1 and TRBJ2-7; a weak D match, TRBD2 (6 bases). The CDR3 contains 14 residues. Germline V gene data show CDR1 as DFQATT and CDR2 as SNEGSKA (reference sequence). DNA for the CDR3: TGCATTGCTAGAACGGGACTGGGGAACTACGAGCAGTACTTC. It codes for CIARTGLGNYEQYF.